These 22 T cell receptor beta chains were sequenced from one sample in a study of molecular identifiers for immune sequencing clone quantification. MiXCR was run by TCRdb on the PCR reads, yielding one entry per CDR3 protein. The sample has 550,000 to 750,000 distinct CDR3 sequences; about 20% are singletons. The sample was naive CD8+ T cells from blood, with Jurkat cell RNA spiked in. Specified subset: FACS-sorted CD8+CD4-CCR7+CD45RA+ naive T cells. The receptors were sampled from a human donor in good health. Some libraries in this study had Jurkat cell RNA spiked in.

This clonotype was seen a handful of times. The J gene is TRBJ1-3, the V gene TRBV6-5, with D perhaps matching TRBD1 (5 bases). Deletions cut 2 bases from V and 0 bases from J, with 17 bases between. The V gene's germline CDR1 is MNHEY and CDR2 SVGAGI. CDR3 length equals 18 residues. The CDR3 is CASSYLNRPGSSGNTIYF. In nucleotides, the CDR3 is TGTGCCAGCAGTTACCTAAACAGGCCAGGATCCTCTGGAAACACCATATATTTT.

The genes are TRBV19 and TRBJ1-5; D is unclear. V was clipped by 3 bases and J by 5 bases, with 14 bases between them. This CDR3 contains 15 residues. Germline values: CDR1 LNHDA, CDR2 SQIVND (reference sequence). CDR3 DNA: TGTGCCAGTAGTATCTTCCCCCGGGCCGATCAGCCCCAGCATTTT. Its translation: CASSIFPRADQPQHF. The full variable domain, rest sourced from reference TRBV19 and TRBJ1-5, is DGGITQSPKYLFRKEGQNVTLSCEQNLNHDAMYWYRQDPGQGLRLIYYSQIVNDFQKGDIAEGYSVSREKKESFPLTVTSAQKNPTAFYLCASSIFPRADQPQHFGDGTRLSIL.

This clonotype was counted a few times. The chain recombines TRBV27 with TRBJ1-6; maybe TRBD1 (5 bases). Trimming cost V 6 bases and J 8 bases, with 17 bases left between them. Germline CDR1 MNHEY, CDR2 SMNVEV (reference sequence). CDR3 length: 15 residues. CDR3 amino acids: CASSPWTGGDSPLHF. The CDR3 nucleotides are TGTGCCAGCAGCCCATGGACGGGGGGGGATTCACCCCTCCACTTT.

Many counts were recorded for this clonotype. CDR3 in amino acids: CASSYGDTRERGTEAFF. In DNA, the CDR3 is TGTGCCAGCAGTTACGGCGATACCAGGGAAAGGGGCACTGAAGCTTTCTTT. The V and J genes are TRBV6-5 and TRBJ1-1; D might be TRBD1 (5 bases). Deletions cut 2 bases from V and 4 bases from J, with 20 bases between. Germline V lookup: CDR1 MNHEY, CDR2 SVGAGI. This CDR3 contains 17 residues.

A few counts support this clonotype. The chain has TRBV7-2 and TRBJ1-1; D might be TRBD1 (5 bases). In germline, CDR1 is SGHTA, CDR2 FQGNSA. Between the trimmed V and J ends, which lost 5 bases and 3 bases, there was a span of 19 bases. CDR3 length equals 16 residues. CDR3 sequence (DNA): TGTGCCAGCAGCCCCCCTCCAGGGAACGGGTACACTGAAGCTTTCTTT. Translation: CASSPPPGNGYTEAFF.

V usage is TRBV6-2 or TRBV6-3 and J usage is TRBJ2-5; TRBD1 or TRBD2 may be the D gene (5 bases each). Trimming took 5 bases from V and 2 from J, leaving 12 bases between them. Germline CDR1 is MNHEY and CDR2 is SVGEGT. The CDR3 length is 14 residues. Here the CDR3 DNA reads TGTGCCAGCAGTCCCCTGGGGGAGCAAGAGACCCAGTACTTC. It yields the protein CASSPLGEQETQYF.

The table lists this clonotype with many counts. This chain links TRBV7-2 with TRBJ2-7; 7 positions agree with TRBD1. This CDR3 is built from 16 residues. V dropped 5 bases and J dropped 5; count of bases not matched to a gene: 15. CDR1 is SGHTA, CDR2 FQGNSA, per germline. In nucleotides, the CDR3 is TGTGCCAGCAGCCCTGCCCGACAGGGAGTTTACCACGAGCAGTACTTC. Protein: CASSPARQGVYHEQYF. The whole variable domain, remainder taken from reference TRBV7-2 and TRBJ2-7, is GAGVSQSPSNKVTEKGKDVELRCDPISGHTALYWYRQSLGQGLEFLIYFQGNSAPDKSGLPSDRFSAERTGGSVSTLTIQRTQQEDSAVYLCASSPARQGVYHEQYFGPGTRLTVT.

This clonotype showed up many times. V gene TRBV9 combines with J gene TRBJ2-3, with TRBD2 matching 8 bases. This CDR3 has 14 residues. V lost 1 base to trimming and J lost 6 bases; unmatched junction nucleotides: 4. Looked up from germline, CDR1 is SGDLS and CDR2 is YYNGEE. CDR3: CASSVQAGADTQYF. CDR3 coding DNA: TGTGCCAGCAGCGTACAAGCGGGGGCCGATACGCAGTATTTT.

This clonotype has a handful of counts. This sequence joins TRBV29-1 and TRBJ2-7; 9 bases agree with TRBD1. V dropped 7 bases and J dropped 2; count of bases not matched to a gene: 6. CDR1 and CDR2 from the germline V gene are SQVTM and ANQGSEA. The CDR3 sequence is 13 residues long. CDR3 in DNA: TGCAGCGCCGAAGGGACAGGGACCTACGAGCAGTACTTC. Its protein product is CSAEGTGTYEQYF.

This clonotype was recorded many times. The chain has TRBV2 and TRBJ1-1; no reliable D call. Germline CDR1 is SNHLY and CDR2 is FYNNEI. V was clipped by 7 bases and J by 8 bases, with 8 bases between them. CDR3 length: 10 amino acids. CDR3 sequence (DNA): TGTGCCAGCAATAGAGAGGAAGCTTTCTTT. Protein: CASNREEAFF.

In its sample, this clonotype was seen many times. V gene TRBV7-8 combines with J gene TRBJ1-6; D is undetermined. The V end lost 2 bases, the J end lost 5 bases, and 10 bases lay between the germline ends. CDR1 and CDR2 from the germline V gene are SGHVS and FQNEAQ. The CDR3 has 15 amino acids. The CDR3 DNA follows: TGTGCCAGCAGCTTACGGTCTGACGATAATTCACCCCTCCACTTT. It yields the protein CASSLRSDDNSPLHF.

This clonotype was seen more than once but under ten times. The chain carries TRBV19 and TRBJ2-3; no firm D call. The length of the CDR3 is 15 residues. CDR1 and CDR2 from the germline V gene are LNHDA and SQIVND (reference sequence). The V gene lost 7 bases and the J gene lost 1 base, with 15 bases spanning the gap. This chain's CDR3 is CASNSPQVGTDTQYF. In nucleotides, the CDR3 is TGTGCCAGTAACTCCCCCCAGGTGGGCACAGATACGCAGTATTTT.

A few counts support this clonotype. V and J are TRBV19 and TRBJ2-5; 9 bases are a match to TRBD2. The V gene end was trimmed by 2 bases and the J gene end by 2 bases; junction bases not matched to a gene: 12. The CDR3 runs 18 residues. CDR1 and CDR2 (germline): LNHDA, SQIVND (reference sequence). The CDR3, as DNA: TGTGCCAGTAGTATATCGTGGGTAGCGGGGGAAATTCAAGAGACCCAGTACTTC. Amino acid sequence: CASSISWVAGEIQETQYF.

Ten or more counts support this clonotype. This chain uses TRBV7-6 with TRBJ2-1, with D perhaps assigned TRBD1 or TRBD2 (7 bases each). V was pared by 4 bases and J by 9 bases, with 13 bases between. The CDR3 is 13 residues long. Germline CDR1 and CDR2: SGHVS and FNYEAQ. CDR3 in amino acids: CASSWGGGSEQFF. CDR3 bases: TGTGCCAGCAGCTGGGGAGGGGGCAGTGAGCAGTTCTTC.

This chain links TRBV6-2 or TRBV6-3 with TRBJ2-7; tentative D call: TRBD2 (6 bases). The CDR3 sequence is 16 residues long. Germline assignment: CDR1 MNHEY and CDR2 SVGEGT. V shed 7 bases and J shed 0 bases, with 19 bases lying between them. The CDR3 here is CASKPPTGGDSYEQYF. In DNA form, the CDR3 reads TGTGCCAGCAAACCTCCGACTGGCGGGGACTCCTACGAGCAGTACTTC.

Many counts were recorded for this clonotype. This chain uses TRBV7-2 with TRBJ2-2; 8 bases align to TRBD2. The germline V gene has CDR1 SGHTA and CDR2 FQGNSA. CDR3 size: 15 residues. V lost 4 bases to trimming and J lost 6 bases; unmatched junction nucleotides: 7. CDR3 coding DNA: TGTGCCAGCAGCTCCCAGGCTAGCGGGCCCGGGGAGCTGTTTTTT. Protein: CASSSQASGPGELFF.

This clonotype appeared a few times. V and J are TRBV19 and TRBJ2-1; D is uncertain. CDR3 length: 14 residues. CDR1 and CDR2 from the germline V gene are LNHDA and SQIVND (reference sequence). Trimming cost V 3 bases and J 3 bases, with 9 bases left between them. DNA for the CDR3: TGTGCCAGTAGTATTGCGGACCGCTACAATGAGCAGTTCTTC. Its protein is CASSIADRYNEQFF.

In its sample, this clonotype was seen many times. The V gene is TRBV20-1, the J gene TRBJ2-7; tentatively, D is TRBD1 or TRBD2 (5 bases each). From germline, CDR1 is DFQATT and CDR2 SNEGSKA (reference sequence). Trimming cost V 5 bases and J 4 bases, with 12 bases left between them. The CDR3 has 12 amino acids. CDR3 region: CSAGTTLYEQYF. The CDR3 DNA reads TGCAGTGCTGGGACGACACTATACGAGCAGTACTTC.

This clonotype was found many times. The chain carries TRBV27 and TRBJ2-7; TRBD2 aligns across 8 bases. This CDR3 has 14 amino acids. Trimming cost V 4 bases and J 2 bases; bases outside gene matches: 4. The V gene's germline CDR1 is MNHEY and CDR2 SMNVEV (reference sequence). CDR3 coding DNA: TGTGCCAGCAGTTGGACGGGGGGGACCTACGAGCAGTACTTC. Translating gives CASSWTGGTYEQYF.

This clonotype has a count of ten or more. J is TRBJ2-7 and V is TRBV7-2; 9 bases map to TRBD2. In germline, CDR1 is SGHTA, CDR2 FQGNSA. Trimming at V came to 4 bases and at J to 2 bases, leaving 3 bases not matched to a gene. The CDR3 totals 14 residues. CDR3 region: CASSSLAGAYEQYF. Written as DNA, the CDR3 is TGTGCCAGCAGCTCGTTAGCGGGAGCCTACGAGCAGTACTTC. The full variable domain, its missing parts supplied by reference TRBV7-2 and TRBJ2-7, is GAGVSQSPSNKVTEKGKDVELRCDPISGHTALYWYRQSLGQGLEFLIYFQGNSAPDKSGLPSDRFSAERTGGSVSTLTIQRTQQEDSAVYLCASSSLAGAYEQYFGPGTRLTVT.

Notes on this clonotype: A much larger clone is a single base away; this may be a read error. The chain joins TRBV5-6 to TRBJ1-1, with a possible D match to TRBD1 (6 bases). Germline CDR1 reads SGHDT; CDR2 reads YYEEEE. This CDR3 has 17 residues. For the CDR3, the DNA is TGTGCCAGCAGCTTGACGCCAGGGCCTAACTGGGACACTGAAGCTTCCTTT. This codes for CASSLTPGPNWDTEASF.

A remark on this clonotype: This may arise from a read error, as a much more abundant clone is one base away. The chain couples TRBV6-2 or TRBV6-3 to TRBJ2-4; D is uncertain. The CDR3 is made up of 12 amino acids. From germline, CDR1 is MNHEY and CDR2 SVGEGT. In DNA, the CDR3 is TGTACCAGCAGTTACATTCCGGGCCTTCAGTACTTC. It encodes CTSSYIPGLQYF.